This T cell receptor (beta chain) was captured by sequencing in a study of graft-versus-host responses after intestinal transplantation. Study-level background: Multivisceral, liver-intestinal, or isolated intestinal transplants were given to recipients. Anti-thymocyte globulin served as induction for all recipients, who then took tacrolimus and steroids for two to three years. Study-wide findings and caveats: Within allografts, high graft-versus-host to host-versus-graft clonal ratios were seen among patients with graft-donor T cell macrochimerism.

In regard to this clone: The antigen remains unidentified.

The assay was immunoSEQ multiplex PCR, and TCRdb's table has in-frame clones only and misses some. The table lists 60,000 to 80,000 clones, 90% of them singletons, with roughly 1.3% in the top ten. From germline, CDR1 is LNHDA and CDR2 SQIVND (reference sequence). With 5 bases removed from V and 1 base from J, the gap between germline ends came to 11 bases. The CDR3 has 14 amino acids. This clonotype was sampled from a human donor who received an intestinal transplant. The chain is built from TRBV19 and TRBJ1-1; D not certain. Sequencing used unstimulated CD8+ T cells sorted from spleen or lymph node cells, obtained before intestinal transplant. The CDR3 coding sequence is TGTGCCAGTAGTCTCCTTCGGGGGAACACTGAAGCTTTCTTT. Amino acid sequence: CASSLLRGNTEAFF.